Described below is a single T cell receptor (beta chain) sequence and its context. This CDR3 has 16 residues. Germline V lookup: CDR1 SGHAT, CDR2 FQNNGV. V was pared by 3 bases and J by 4 bases, with 9 bases of the junction left unmatched. This sample is drawn from a study of technical replicates of blood from a few donors. The repertoire was sequenced with immunoSEQ multiplex PCR; TCRdb's copy has only in-frame clones and lacks some. The sample records under 95,000 clones, about 92% being singletons. Sequenced material: T cells isolated from PBMCs. The chain is built from TRBV11-2 and TRBJ2-7, with 10 bases identical to TRBD1. The clonotype was recovered from a human donor in good health. Here the CDR3 DNA reads TGTGCCAGCAGCTTCCGTCCCTCGGGACAGGGGTACGAGCAGTACTTC. Protein product: CASSFRPSGQGYEQYF.